One sample yielded the 21 T cell receptor beta chains listed below, sequenced in a study of siplizumab effects on memory and regulatory T cells. Sequencing used immunoSEQ multiplex PCR; TCRdb keeps in-frame clones, though not all of them. Among about 100,000 clones listed, about 92% were seen once. The specimen was Tregs sorted from blood. The receptor source for this set is a human donor in good health.

Regarding this clone: The sample contains more than one DNA sequence encoding this CDR3. The chain has TRBV19 and TRBJ2-7; maybe TRBD1 (5 bases). CDR1 LNHDA and CDR2 SQIVND come from the germline V gene (reference sequence). Trimming took off 4 bases at V and 0 bases at J, with 7 bases between the two ends. The CDR3 has 13 amino acids. This CDR3 reads CASSRQGSYEQYF. As DNA, the CDR3 is TGTGCCAGTAGTAGGCAGGGCTCCTACGAGCAGTACTTC.

The genes are TRBV21-1 and TRBJ1-6; the table gives TRBD1 as D, unverified against the DNA. TRBV21-1 is a pseudogene locus. This CDR3 comprises 15 residues. In nucleotides, the CDR3 is TGTGCCAGCACCCTGAGGAACAGGGGAGGATCACCCCTCCACTTT. Protein: CASTLRNRGGSPLHF.

The chain joins TRBV19 to TRBJ1-4, with 7 positions matching TRBD1. V lost 6 bases, J lost 8 bases, and 12 bases stayed unmatched. The CDR3 is 15 residues long. CDR1 LNHDA and CDR2 SQIVND come from the germline V gene (reference sequence). For the CDR3, the DNA is TGTGCCAGTAGCATACAGGGGACGGAAGGGGAAAAACTGTTTTTT. As protein: CASSIQGTEGEKLFF.

This sequence joins TRBV7-9 and TRBJ2-7, with D perhaps TRBD1 (6 bases). V shed 0 bases and J shed 3 bases, with 9 bases lying between them. Germline V gene data show CDR1 as SEHNR and CDR2 as FQNEAQ (reference sequence). The CDR3 runs to 14 residues. The CDR3 region is CASSLAGQFYEQYF. In DNA, the CDR3 is TGTGCCAGCAGCTTAGCCGGACAGTTCTACGAGCAGTACTTC.

The rearrangement links TRBV18 to TRBJ1-1, with a tentative D call TRBD1 (6 bases). Trimming took off 2 bases at V and 4 bases at J, with 17 bases between the two ends. Germline V lookup: CDR1 KGHSH, CDR2 LQKENI. There are 16 residues in the CDR3. The CDR3: CASSPGIRGGFTEAFF. In DNA form, the CDR3 reads TGTGCCAGCTCACCAGGAATCAGGGGTGGGTTCACTGAAGCTTTCTTT.

This rearrangement joins TRBV18 to TRBJ2-2; D uncertain. Germline CDR1 reads KGHSH; CDR2 reads LQKENI. The V end lost 6 bases, the J end lost 6 bases, and 5 bases lay between the germline ends. CDR3 size: 11 residues. DNA for the CDR3: TGTGCCAGCTCTTCTTCCGGGGAGCTGTTTTTT. Residues: CASSSSGELFF. Supplemented by reference TRBV18 and TRBJ2-2, the full variable domain reads NAGVMQNPRHLVRRRGQEARLRCSPMKGHSHVYWYRQLPEEGLKFMVYLQKENIIDESGMPKERFSAEFPKEGPSILRIQQVVRGDSAAYFCASSSSGELFFGEGSRLTVL.

The gene calls are TRBV2 and TRBJ2-7, with D unresolved. Germline CDR1 reads SNHLY; CDR2 reads FYNNEI. This CDR3 contains 10 residues. The V end was cut by 4 bases, the J end by 6 bases, with 4 bases between. The chain's CDR3 is CASSGGEQYF. In nucleotides, the CDR3 is TGTGCCAGCAGTGGGGGCGAGCAGTACTTC.

The chain carries TRBV30 and TRBJ2-4; 8 nucleotides agree with TRBD1. Germline V gene sequence: CDR1 GTSNPN, CDR2 SVGIG (reference sequence). The ends lost 0 bases at V and 0 bases at J; junction bases unmatched: 1. The CDR3 totals 15 residues. CDR3 nucleotide sequence: TGTGCCTGGAGTGTACAGGGGGTAGCCAAAAACATTCAGTACTTC. This encodes CAWSVQGVAKNIQYF. The whole variable domain, filled in from reference TRBV30 and TRBJ2-4, reads SQTIHQWPATLVQPVGSPLSLECTVEGTSNPNLYWYRQAAGRGLQLLFYSVGIGQISSEVPQNLSASRPQDRQFILSSKKLLLSDSGFYLCAWSVQGVAKNIQYFGAGTRLSVL.

V gene TRBV5-1 combines with J gene TRBJ2-1, with a possible D match to TRBD2 (5 bases). V was trimmed by 0 bases and J by 7 bases, leaving 8 bases between them. Germline-derived CDR1 and CDR2 are SGHRS and YFSETQ. The CDR3 is 13 residues long. The CDR3 sequence: CASSLVSGNEQFF. The CDR3 bases are TGCGCCAGCAGCTTGGTATCGGGGAATGAGCAGTTCTTC.

The V and J genes are TRBV27 and TRBJ2-1; D ambiguous. Deletions cut 2 bases from V and 8 bases from J, with 13 bases between. This CDR3 spans 14 amino acids. CDR1 is MNHEY, CDR2 SMNVEV, per germline (reference sequence). The CDR3 loop reads CASSLVRPGDEQFF. For the CDR3, the DNA is TGTGCCAGCAGTTTAGTTCGGCCGGGCGATGAGCAGTTCTTC.

The table lists this clone with many counts. The V gene is TRBV28, the J gene TRBJ2-1; D remains ambiguous. Germline V gene data show CDR1 as MDHEN and CDR2 as SYDVKM. V was clipped by 6 bases and J by 2 bases, with 14 bases between them. The length of the CDR3 is 15 residues. The CDR3, as DNA: TGTGCCAGCAGGGTCCCAGGCAGACCCTACAATGAGCAGTTCTTC. Protein sequence: CASRVPGRPYNEQFF.

V is TRBV9 and J is TRBJ2-1; D gene unclear. The germline V gene has CDR1 SGDLS and CDR2 YYNGEE. This CDR3 has 12 amino acids. Trimming cost V 0 bases and J 6 bases, with 4 bases left between them. CDR3: CASSVVFNEQFF. The CDR3 region has the DNA TGTGCCAGCAGCGTAGTCTTCAATGAGCAGTTCTTC. The whole variable domain, filled in from reference TRBV9 and TRBJ2-1, reads DSGVTQTPKHLITATGQRVTLRCSPRSGDLSVYWYQQSLDQGLQFLIQYYNGEERAKGNILERFSAQQFPDLHSELNLSSLELGDSALYFCASSVVFNEQFFGPGTRLTVL.

This clone was detected only a few times. The CDR3: CSAGIYGYTF. CDR3 nucleotides: TGCAGTGCAGGCATATATGGCTACACCTTC. The chain couples TRBV20-1 to TRBJ1-2; unclear D gene. The CDR3 covers 10 residues. In germline, CDR1 is DFQATT, CDR2 SNEGSKA (reference sequence). V lost 6 bases and J 5 bases, leaving 7 bases between the germline ends.

The V and J genes are TRBV19 and TRBJ2-4; D is unresolved. The germline gives CDR1 LNHDA, CDR2 SQIVND (reference sequence). Deletions cut 3 bases from V and 0 bases from J, with 12 bases between. The CDR3 runs to 16 residues. CDR3 protein: CASSIGQSLAKNIQYF. The CDR3 region has the DNA TGTGCCAGTAGTATCGGGCAGTCTCTAGCCAAAAACATTCAGTACTTC. Looking up the rest from reference TRBV19 and TRBJ2-4 gives the full variable domain: DGGITQSPKYLFRKEGQNVTLSCEQNLNHDAMYWYRQDPGQGLRLIYYSQIVNDFQKGDIAEGYSVSREKKESFPLTVTSAQKNPTAFYLCASSIGQSLAKNIQYFGAGTRLSVL.

V and J are TRBV6-5 and TRBJ1-3, with D unclear. This CDR3 is 16 amino acids long. Trimming took off 0 bases at V and 0 bases at J, with 9 bases between the two ends. The germline CDR1 and CDR2 sequences are MNHEY and SVGAGI. Here the CDR3 DNA reads TGTGCCAGCAGTTACTCCTCAGCTTACTCTGGAAACACCATATATTTT. The encoded protein is CASSYSSAYSGNTIYF.

This clone appeared a single time. The gene calls are TRBV18 and TRBJ2-6; TRBD1 might be the D (6 bases). The V end was cut by 8 bases, the J end by 0 bases, with 11 bases between. This CDR3 region has 15 residues. CDR1 is KGHSH, CDR2 LQKENI, per germline. The CDR3 here is CASSTGSSGANVLTF. The CDR3 DNA sequence: TGTGCCAGCAGCACAGGGAGCTCTGGGGCCAACGTCCTGACTTTC. Filled out from reference TRBV18 and TRBJ2-6, the complete variable domain reads NAGVMQNPRHLVRRRGQEARLRCSPMKGHSHVYWYRQLPEEGLKFMVYLQKENIIDESGMPKERFSAEFPKEGPSILRIQQVVRGDSAAYFCASSTGSSGANVLTFGAGSRLTVL.

The gene calls are TRBV2 and TRBJ2-5; a weak D match, TRBD1 (5 bases). Germline CDR1 reads SNHLY; CDR2 reads FYNNEI. V shed 4 bases and J shed 3 bases, with 9 bases lying between them. The CDR3 extends over 13 amino acids. CDR3 residues: CASSGQGKETQYF. DNA for the CDR3: TGTGCCAGCAGTGGTCAGGGTAAAGAGACCCAGTACTTC.

This chain connects TRBV7-9 to TRBJ2-1; 9 bases map to TRBD1. The CDR3 has 15 amino acids. Germline trimming cut 4 bases from V and 7 bases from J; bases unmatched to any gene: 8. Germline-derived CDR1 and CDR2 are SEHNR and FQNEAQ (reference sequence). In DNA, the CDR3 is TGTGCCAGCAGCTCCCTACCGGGACAGGGAAATGAGCAGTTCTTC. It is translated as CASSSLPGQGNEQFF.

The chain carries TRBV29-1 and TRBJ2-5; 7 bases agree with TRBD1. The ends lost 4 bases at V and 8 bases at J; junction bases unmatched: 10. CDR1 SQVTM and CDR2 ANQGSEA come from the germline V gene. The CDR3 contains 13 residues. The CDR3, as DNA: TGCAGCGTTGGCCGACAGGGCGGGCCAACCCAGTACTTC. Translated, it gives CSVGRQGGPTQYF.

The chain carries TRBV7-9 and TRBJ1-1, with TRBD1 as a possible D gene (5 bases). This CDR3 has 13 amino acids. V was cut by 3 bases and J by 11 bases, with 16 bases left in between. Looked up from germline, CDR1 is SEHNR and CDR2 is FQNEAQ (reference sequence). CDR3 bases: TGTGCCAGCAGCTTTGGGACTACCGGAGGGGCTTTCTTT. Amino acids: CASSFGTTGGAFF. Combining the CDR3 with reference TRBV7-9 and TRBJ1-1 gives the whole variable domain DTGVSQNPRHKITKRGQNVTFRCDPISEHNRLYWYRQTLGQGPEFLTYFQNEAQLEKSRLLSDRFSAERPKGSFSTLEIQRTEQGDSAMYLCASSFGTTGGAFFGQGTRLTVV.

V usage is TRBV18 and J usage is TRBJ2-1; weak D call: TRBD1 (5 bases). This CDR3 is 17 amino acids long. From germline, CDR1 is KGHSH and CDR2 LQKENI. V gave up 2 bases and J gave up 2 bases, with 16 bases separating them. The CDR3 protein is CASSPGAPQSAYNEQFF. The CDR3 bases are TGTGCCAGCTCACCAGGGGCCCCCCAGTCAGCCTACAATGAGCAGTTCTTC.